The entry that follows covers one T cell receptor (beta chain) sequence. Its specificity is unknown. The record originates from a study of Ad26.COV2.S vaccination and SARS-CoV-2 variants. Treatment noted: roughly 19 received Ad26.COV2.S at low or high dose, single or two shots; roughly five received placebo; per-sample allocation not given. At day 63 after the first vaccine or placebo injection, samples were drawn. An Ad26 vector expressing Wuhan-strain SARS-CoV-2 spike served as the vaccine. The study, taken as a whole, reports: Responses of spike-specific T cells (both CD8+ and CD4+) reportedly showed substantial breadth after vaccination. Similar non-spike TCR breadth was observed in recipients of vaccine and of placebo. Researchers cautioned that TCR breadth and depth analyses may have underestimated total T cell responses.

Measured with immunoSEQ multiplex PCR; TCRdb has only the in-frame clones, and not every one. The sample consists of around 380,000 clones, approximately 86% of them appearing once. This TCR came from a person aged 18-60 years who received the Ad26.COV2.S COVID-19 vaccine or a placebo. Sequences were derived from peripheral blood, sampled in a trial of Ad26.COV2.S vaccine versus placebo.

The CDR3: CASSLNQGMNTEAFF. CDR3 nucleotide sequence: TGTGCCAGCAGCTTAAACCAGGGAATGAACACTGAAGCTTTCTTT. The V and J genes are TRBV7-8 and TRBJ1-1; D is possibly TRBD1 (5 bases). The length of the CDR3 is 15 residues. CDR1 and CDR2 (germline): SGHVS, FQNEAQ. V dropped 2 bases and J dropped 0 bases, with 10 bases sitting between them.